These 10 T cell receptor beta chains share one sample of origin, sequenced in a study of graft-versus-host responses after intestinal transplantation. These receptors' targets are unknown. Using immunoSEQ multiplex PCR, the repertoire was profiled, and TCRdb retains in-frame clones only, with some absent. The table includes 75,000 to 100,000 clones, 75% to 95% detected once. The sequencing used unstimulated CD4+ T cells sorted from spleen or lymph node cells, collected before transplant. The origin of the receptors is a human donor who was the organ donor for an intestinal transplant.

The chain links TRBV4-2 to TRBJ2-7; TRBD1 matches at 11 bases. V trimming: 4 bases; J trimming: 7 bases; junction bases outside the gene matches: 6. This CDR3 is built from 14 residues. Germline CDR1 reads LGHNA; CDR2 reads YNFKEQ. CDR3 residues: CASSPGTGGREQYF. CDR3 DNA: TGTGCCAGCAGCCCTGGGACAGGGGGTCGGGAGCAGTACTTC.

The rearrangement links TRBV13 to TRBJ2-5; TRBD1 matches 10 bases. CDR1 is PRHDT and CDR2 is FYEKMQ in the germline V gene (reference sequence). This CDR3 region has 13 residues. Trimming took 7 bases from V and 6 from J; bases not matched to a gene: 5. CDR3 region: CASNRDRGKTQYF. Written as DNA, the CDR3 is TGTGCCAGCAACCGGGACAGGGGAAAGACCCAGTACTTC. The full variable domain, completed using reference TRBV13 and TRBJ2-5, is AAGVIQSPRHLIKEKRETATLKCYPIPRHDTVYWYQQGPGQDPQFLISFYEKMQSDKGSIPDRFSAQQFSDYHSELNMSSLELGDSALYFCASNRDRGKTQYFGPGTRLLVL.

This clone was counted once. The chain combines TRBV4-1 with TRBJ2-3; 8 bases fit TRBD2. V gave up 3 bases and J gave up 3 bases; unmatched junction bases: 17. Germline CDR1 and CDR2: MGHRA and YSYEKL. This CDR3 contains 19 residues. The CDR3 bases are TGCGCCAGCAGCCACCGAGAACCGGTAGCGGGGCGGCGTACAGATACGCAGTATTTT. Amino acids: CASSHREPVAGRRTDTQYF.

V usage is TRBV7-7 and J usage is TRBJ2-1; TRBD2 matches at 11 bases. The CDR3 contains 15 residues. The germline V gene encodes CDR1 SSHAT and CDR2 FNYEAQ (reference sequence). The ends lost 1 base at V and 6 bases at J; junction bases unmatched: 2. CDR3 sequence reads: CASSLGLAGSNEQFF. DNA for the CDR3: TGTGCCAGCAGCTTAGGACTAGCGGGGAGCAATGAGCAGTTCTTC.

Notes on this clone: Other DNA sequences within the sample encode an identical CDR3. The chain has TRBV7-2 and TRBJ2-1; no firm D call. The CDR3 totals 14 residues. Germline values: CDR1 SGHTA, CDR2 FQGNSA. Trimming took 1 base from V and 0 from J, leaving 4 bases between them. The DNA for the CDR3 is TGTGCCAGCAGCTTAGGTAGCTCCTACAATGAGCAGTTCTTC. The encoded protein is CASSLGSSYNEQFF.

This clone was counted only a few times. The genes are TRBV5-1 and TRBJ2-1, with TRBD1 matching over 10 bases. The CDR3 totals 15 residues. The germline V gene has CDR1 SGHRS and CDR2 YFSETQ. The trim removed 5 bases at V and 2 bases at J, leaving 4 bases unmatched. CDR3 in amino acids: CASRRTGGTYNEQFF. CDR3 nucleotide sequence: TGCGCCAGCAGGAGGACAGGGGGGACCTACAATGAGCAGTTCTTC.

J is TRBJ2-7 and V is TRBV7-6; 9 nucleotides line up with TRBD2. J lost 4 bases, V lost 0 bases, and 10 bases had no gene match. The V gene's germline CDR1 is SGHVS and CDR2 FNYEAQ. This CDR3 has 17 amino acids. The CDR3 protein is CASSLAPPAGGGYEQYF. In DNA, the CDR3 is TGTGCCAGCAGCTTAGCCCCCCCTGCGGGGGGGGGATACGAGCAGTACTTC.

The chain employs TRBV5-4 and TRBJ1-4, with TRBD1 matching 7 bases. From germline, CDR1 is SGHNT and CDR2 YYREEE (reference sequence). This CDR3 has 14 residues. J was trimmed by 5 bases and V by 3 bases; bases with no gene match: 4. The CDR3 nucleotides are TGTGCCAGCAGCTCGGGACAGCAGAATGAAAAACTGTTTTTT. Translating gives CASSSGQQNEKLFF.

V usage is TRBV28 and J usage is TRBJ2-7; no clear D. Trimming took off 4 bases at V and 8 bases at J, with 9 bases between the two ends. Germline V gives CDR1 MDHEN, CDR2 SYDVKM. This CDR3 is 11 amino acids long. The CDR3 DNA follows: TGTGCCAGCAGTTCAGGTTCGAAGCAGTACTTC. Protein product: CASSSGSKQYF.

The chain is built from TRBV27 and TRBJ1-1; 9 bases fit TRBD1. With 6 bases clipped from V and 5 bases from J, the junction kept 7 bases outside the gene matches. CDR1 is MNHEY and CDR2 is SMNVEV in the germline V gene (reference sequence). This CDR3 region has 14 residues. CDR3 protein: CASRTTGGGTEAFF. In nucleotides, the CDR3 is TGTGCCAGCAGGACGACAGGGGGAGGAACTGAAGCTTTCTTT.